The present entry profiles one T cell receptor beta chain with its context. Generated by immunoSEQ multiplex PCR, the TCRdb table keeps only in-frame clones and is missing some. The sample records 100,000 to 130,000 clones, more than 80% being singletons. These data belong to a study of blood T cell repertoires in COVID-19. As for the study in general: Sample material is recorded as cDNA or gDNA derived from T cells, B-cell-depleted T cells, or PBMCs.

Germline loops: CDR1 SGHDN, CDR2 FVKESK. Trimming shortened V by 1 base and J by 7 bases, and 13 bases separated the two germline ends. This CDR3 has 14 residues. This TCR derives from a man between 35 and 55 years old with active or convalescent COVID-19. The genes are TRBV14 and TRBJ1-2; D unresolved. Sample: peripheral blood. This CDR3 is CASSQGAPAGGYTF. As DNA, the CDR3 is TGTGCCAGCAGCCAAGGGGCCCCCGCCGGTGGCTACACCTTC. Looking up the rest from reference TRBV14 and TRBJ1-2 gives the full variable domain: EAGVTQFPSHSVIEKGQTVTLRCDPISGHDNLYWYRRVMGKEIKFLLHFVKESKQDESGMPNNRFLAERTGGTYSTLKVQPAELEDSGVYFCASSQGAPAGGYTFGSGTRLTVV.